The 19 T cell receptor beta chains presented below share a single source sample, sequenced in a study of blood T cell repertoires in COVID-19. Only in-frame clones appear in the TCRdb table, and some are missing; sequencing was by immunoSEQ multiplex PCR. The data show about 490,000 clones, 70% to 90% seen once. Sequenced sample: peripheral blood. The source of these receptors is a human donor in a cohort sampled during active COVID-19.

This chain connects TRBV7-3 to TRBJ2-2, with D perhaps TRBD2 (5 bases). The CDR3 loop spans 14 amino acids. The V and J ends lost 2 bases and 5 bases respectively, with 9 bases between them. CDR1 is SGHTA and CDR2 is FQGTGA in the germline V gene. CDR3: CASSLGLATGELFF. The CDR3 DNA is TGTGCCAGCAGCTTAGGTCTAGCTACCGGGGAGCTGTTTTTT.

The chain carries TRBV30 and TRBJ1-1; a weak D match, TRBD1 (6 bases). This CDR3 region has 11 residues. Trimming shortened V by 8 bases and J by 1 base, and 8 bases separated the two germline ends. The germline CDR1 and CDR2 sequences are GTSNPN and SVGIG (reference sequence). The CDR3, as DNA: TGTGCCGGACAGTCGAACACTGAAGCTTTCTTT. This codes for CAGQSNTEAFF.

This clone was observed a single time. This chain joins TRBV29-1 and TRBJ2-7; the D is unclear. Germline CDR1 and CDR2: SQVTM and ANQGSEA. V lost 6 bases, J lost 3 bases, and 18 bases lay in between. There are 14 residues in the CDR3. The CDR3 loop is CSVALGARIYEQYF. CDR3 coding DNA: TGCAGCGTCGCCCTAGGCGCACGGATCTACGAGCAGTACTTC.

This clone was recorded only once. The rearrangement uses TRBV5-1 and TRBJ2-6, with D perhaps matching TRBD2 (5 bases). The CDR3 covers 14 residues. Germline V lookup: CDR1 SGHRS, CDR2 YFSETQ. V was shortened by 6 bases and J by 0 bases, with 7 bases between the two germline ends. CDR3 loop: CASNRDSGANVLTF. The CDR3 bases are TGCGCCAGCAATCGGGACTCTGGGGCCAACGTCCTGACTTTC. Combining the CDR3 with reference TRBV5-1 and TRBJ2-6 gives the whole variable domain KAGVTQTPRYLIKTRGQQVTLSCSPISGHRSVSWYQQTPGQGLQFLFEYFSETQRNKGNFPGRFSGRQFSNSRSEMNVSTLELGDSALYLCASNRDSGANVLTFGAGSRLTVL.

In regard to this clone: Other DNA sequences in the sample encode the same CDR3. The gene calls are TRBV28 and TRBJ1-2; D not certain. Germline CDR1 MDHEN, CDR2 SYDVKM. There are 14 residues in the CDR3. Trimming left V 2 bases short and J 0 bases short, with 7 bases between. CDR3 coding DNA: TGTGCCAGCAGTTTAGGCACAGCTAACTATGGCTACACCTTC. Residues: CASSLGTANYGYTF.

CDR3 DNA: TGTGCCAGCAGCCTCAGGGGGCAGACCCAGTACTTC. Protein sequence: CASSLRGQTQYF. The chain carries TRBV5-8 and TRBJ2-5; 8 nucleotides match TRBD1. There are 12 residues in the CDR3. Germline CDR1 and CDR2: SGHTS and YDEGEE. J gave up 6 bases and V 4 bases, and 2 bases lay outside the gene matches.

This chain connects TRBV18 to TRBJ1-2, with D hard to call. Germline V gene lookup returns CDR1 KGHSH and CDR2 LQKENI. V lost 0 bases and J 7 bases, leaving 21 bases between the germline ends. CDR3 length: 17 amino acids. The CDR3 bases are TGTGCCAGCTCACCACCTGGTGGGCGCCTCCAAGAAATTGGCTACACCTTC. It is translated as CASSPPGGRLQEIGYTF.

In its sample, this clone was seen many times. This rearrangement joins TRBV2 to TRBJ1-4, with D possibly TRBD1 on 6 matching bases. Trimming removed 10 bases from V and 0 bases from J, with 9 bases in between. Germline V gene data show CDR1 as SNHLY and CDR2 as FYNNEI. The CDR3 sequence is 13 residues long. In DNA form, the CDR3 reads TGTGCCATACCAGGGGCAACTAATGAAAAACTGTTTTTT. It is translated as CAIPGATNEKLFF.

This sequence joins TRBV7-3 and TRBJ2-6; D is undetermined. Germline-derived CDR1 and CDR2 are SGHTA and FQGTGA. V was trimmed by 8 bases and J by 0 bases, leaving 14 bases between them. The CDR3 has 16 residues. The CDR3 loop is CASQTTPNSGANVLTF. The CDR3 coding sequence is TGTGCCAGCCAGACAACTCCCAACTCTGGGGCCAACGTCCTGACTTTC.

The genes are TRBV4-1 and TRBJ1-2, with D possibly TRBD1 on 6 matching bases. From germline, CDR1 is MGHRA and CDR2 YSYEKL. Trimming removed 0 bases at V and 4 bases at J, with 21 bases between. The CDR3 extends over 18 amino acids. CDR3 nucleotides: TGCGCCAGCAGCCAAGATCGCATCGGGGGGGGCCTCAGCTATGGCTACACCTTC. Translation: CASSQDRIGGGLSYGYTF.

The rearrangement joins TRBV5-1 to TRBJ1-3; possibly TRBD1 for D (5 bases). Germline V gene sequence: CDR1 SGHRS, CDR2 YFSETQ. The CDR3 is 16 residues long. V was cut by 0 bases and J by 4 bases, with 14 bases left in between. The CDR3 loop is CASSLGPQGAGNTIYF. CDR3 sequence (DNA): TGCGCCAGCAGCTTGGGCCCCCAGGGTGCAGGAAACACCATATATTTT.

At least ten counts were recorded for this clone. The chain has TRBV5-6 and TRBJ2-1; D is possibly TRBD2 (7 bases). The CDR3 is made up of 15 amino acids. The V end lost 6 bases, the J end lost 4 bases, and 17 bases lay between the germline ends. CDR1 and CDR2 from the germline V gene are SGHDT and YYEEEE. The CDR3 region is CASNPRGGGYNEQFF. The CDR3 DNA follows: TGTGCCAGCAACCCAAGGGGGGGTGGGTACAATGAGCAGTTCTTC.

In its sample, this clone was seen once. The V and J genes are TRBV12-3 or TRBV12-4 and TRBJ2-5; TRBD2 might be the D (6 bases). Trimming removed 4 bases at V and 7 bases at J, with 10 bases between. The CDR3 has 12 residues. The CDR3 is CASSSGRSTQYF. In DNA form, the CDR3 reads TGTGCCAGCAGTTCGGGGAGGTCGACCCAGTACTTC.

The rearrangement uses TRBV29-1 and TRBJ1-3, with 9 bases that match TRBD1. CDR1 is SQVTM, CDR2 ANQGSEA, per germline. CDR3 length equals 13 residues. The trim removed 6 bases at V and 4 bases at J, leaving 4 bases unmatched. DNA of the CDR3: TGCAGCGTAGACAGGGGGGACGGAAACACCATATATTTT. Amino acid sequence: CSVDRGDGNTIYF.

The CDR3 sequence: CATLLAGASPAFDEQFF. The CDR3 nucleotides are TGTGCCACGTTACTAGCGGGAGCCTCCCCTGCCTTCGATGAGCAGTTCTTC. The J gene is TRBJ2-1, the V gene TRBV28; 11 nucleotides align to TRBD2. There are 17 residues in the CDR3. Germline values: CDR1 MDHEN, CDR2 SYDVKM. V gave up 10 bases and J gave up 8 bases; unmatched junction bases: 19.

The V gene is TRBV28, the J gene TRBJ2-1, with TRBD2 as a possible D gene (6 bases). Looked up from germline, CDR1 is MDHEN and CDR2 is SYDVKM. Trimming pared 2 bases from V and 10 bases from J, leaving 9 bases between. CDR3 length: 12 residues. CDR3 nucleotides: TGTGCCAGCAGTTTAATTAGCGGAGAGCAGTTCTTC. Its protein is CASSLISGEQFF.

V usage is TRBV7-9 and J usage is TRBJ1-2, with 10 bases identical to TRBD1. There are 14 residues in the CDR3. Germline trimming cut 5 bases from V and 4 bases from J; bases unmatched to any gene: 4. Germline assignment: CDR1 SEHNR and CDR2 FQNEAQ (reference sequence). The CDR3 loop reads CASSLGQGTYGYTF. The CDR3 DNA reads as TGTGCCAGCAGCCTGGGACAGGGGACCTATGGCTACACCTTC.

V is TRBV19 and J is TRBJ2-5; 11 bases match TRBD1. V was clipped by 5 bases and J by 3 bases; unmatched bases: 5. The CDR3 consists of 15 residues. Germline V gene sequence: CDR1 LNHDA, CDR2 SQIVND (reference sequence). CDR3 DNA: TGTGCCAGTAGTGCCCGGACAGGGGGCAAAGAGACCCAGTACTTC. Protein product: CASSARTGGKETQYF.

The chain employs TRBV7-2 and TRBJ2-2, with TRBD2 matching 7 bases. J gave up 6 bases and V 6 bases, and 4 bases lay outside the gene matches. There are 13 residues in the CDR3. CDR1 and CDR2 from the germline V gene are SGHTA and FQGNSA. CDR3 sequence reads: CASRGLAAGELFF. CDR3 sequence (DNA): TGTGCCAGCAGGGGGCTAGCGGCCGGGGAGCTGTTTTTT.